What follows are 21 T cell receptor beta chains derived from one specimen sequenced in a study of blood T cell repertoires in COVID-19. Libraries were prepared by immunoSEQ multiplex PCR; TCRdb keeps only in-frame clonotypes and omits some of them. The sample shows just under 80,000 clones, roughly 80% of them seen only once. Sequencing input: peripheral blood. The receptor set was obtained from a woman aged 70-85 years with acute or convalescent COVID-19.

The gene calls are TRBV6-2 or TRBV6-3 and TRBJ1-1, with 10 bases that match TRBD1. Germline V gene sequence: CDR1 MNHEY, CDR2 SVGEGT. J lost 0 bases, V lost 0 bases, and 4 bases had no gene match. The CDR3 extends over 17 amino acids. CDR3 sequence reads: CASSYSGTGDMNTEAFF. The CDR3, as DNA: TGTGCCAGCAGTTACTCCGGGACAGGGGACATGAACACTGAAGCTTTCTTT.

This clone was counted once. The DNA of the CDR3 is TGTGCCAGCAGCGCCTCCGGGACAGGGTTCCCGGAGACCCAGTACTTC. This codes for CASSASGTGFPETQYF. The rearrangement joins TRBV9 to TRBJ2-5; 9 bases are shared with TRBD1. The CDR3 has 16 amino acids. The V segment lost 3 bases and the J segment 5 bases; nucleotides outside the gene matches: 11. The germline V gene has CDR1 SGDLS and CDR2 YYNGEE. Complete variable domain (other parts from reference TRBV9 and TRBJ2-5): DSGVTQTPKHLITATGQRVTLRCSPRSGDLSVYWYQQSLDQGLQFLIQYYNGEERAKGNILERFSAQQFPDLHSELNLSSLELGDSALYFCASSASGTGFPETQYFGPGTRLLVL.

V usage is TRBV10-3 and J usage is TRBJ2-3; a weak D match, TRBD1 (5 bases). V lost 3 bases, J lost 1 base, and 11 bases lay in between. CDR1 is ENHRY, CDR2 SYGVKD, per germline. The CDR3 has 15 residues. The CDR3 DNA reads as TGTGCCATCAGTGATAGGGGATCGGGCACAGATACGCAGTATTTT. It is translated as CAISDRGSGTDTQYF.

This clone came up a few times. The gene calls are TRBV11-2 and TRBJ1-4, with D uncertain. The V gene's germline CDR1 is SGHAT and CDR2 FQNNGV. V was clipped by 5 bases and J by 4 bases, with 14 bases between them. The CDR3 contains 15 residues. The CDR3 protein is CASSRQITRNEKLFF. The CDR3 DNA reads as TGTGCCAGCAGCCGCCAGATCACCCGTAATGAAAAACTGTTTTTT.

This chain joins TRBV24-1 and TRBJ2-7, with D perhaps matching TRBD2 (5 bases). CDR3 size: 17 residues. V was cut by 0 bases and J by 2 bases, with 16 bases left in between. The germline CDR1 and CDR2 sequences are KGHDR and SFDVKD. CDR3 DNA sequence: TGTGCCACCAGTGATTTGCAATCGGGGATTTCCCCCTACGAGCAGTACTTC. Its translation: CATSDLQSGISPYEQYF.

V is TRBV10-2 and J is TRBJ1-2; TRBD1 aligns across 9 bases. CDR3 size: 12 residues. Germline V gene lookup returns CDR1 WSHSY and CDR2 SAAADI. V gave up 10 bases and J gave up 3 bases; unmatched junction bases: 3. The CDR3 nucleotides read TGCGCCACCGGGGACAGGGACTATGGCTACACCTTC. Translating it yields CATGDRDYGYTF.

The gene calls are TRBV27 and TRBJ1-5; D gene uncertain. There are 13 residues in the CDR3. The germline V gene encodes CDR1 MNHEY and CDR2 SMNVEV (reference sequence). Between the trimmed V and J ends, which lost 3 bases and 2 bases, there was a span of 5 bases. CDR3 loop: CASSFSGNQPQHF. Written as DNA, the CDR3 is TGTGCCAGCAGTTTTTCGGGCAATCAGCCCCAGCATTTT.

The chain uses TRBV14 and TRBJ1-4; no clear D gene. Trimming removed 3 bases at V and 11 bases at J, with 10 bases between. In germline, CDR1 is SGHDN, CDR2 FVKESK. The CDR3 runs to 12 residues. The CDR3 is CASSQLADKLFF. Here the CDR3 DNA reads TGTGCCAGCAGCCAGTTAGCAGACAAACTGTTTTTT.

The V call is TRBV7-9, the J call TRBJ2-1; D perhaps matches TRBD2 (6 bases). Looked up from germline, CDR1 is SEHNR and CDR2 is FQNEAQ (reference sequence). The CDR3 consists of 13 residues. The V end lost 5 bases, the J end lost 7 bases, and 12 bases lay between the germline ends. The CDR3 bases are TGTGCCAGCAGCCGGGCGGGGAGGAATGAGCAGTTCTTC. This translates into CASSRAGRNEQFF. Full variable domain (missing parts from reference TRBV7-9 and TRBJ2-1): DTGVSQNPRHKITKRGQNVTFRCDPISEHNRLYWYRQTLGQGPEFLTYFQNEAQLEKSRLLSDRFSAERPKGSFSTLEIQRTEQGDSAMYLCASSRAGRNEQFFGPGTRLTVL.

This rearrangement joins TRBV19 to TRBJ1-5; 7 bases agree with TRBD1. V shed 5 bases and J 6 bases; nucleotides not matched to a gene: 13. Germline CDR1 reads LNHDA; CDR2 reads SQIVND (reference sequence). The CDR3 consists of 16 residues. This CDR3 reads CASSPRDSQAFQPQHF. CDR3 DNA: TGTGCCAGTAGTCCACGGGACAGCCAAGCATTTCAGCCCCAGCATTTT.

This chain connects TRBV4-2 to TRBJ1-2, with 7 bases lining up with TRBD1. The CDR3 runs 12 residues. Unmatched junction bases numbered 5, after V lost 7 bases and J lost 6 bases. The germline gives CDR1 LGHNA, CDR2 YNFKEQ. In DNA form, the CDR3 reads TGTGCCAGCATGAGACAGGGCGATGGCTACACCTTC. Its translation is CASMRQGDGYTF.

The chain has TRBV10-1 and TRBJ1-2; D is possibly TRBD1 (5 bases). The CDR3 sequence is 14 residues long. CDR1 WNHNN and CDR2 SYGVQD come from the germline V gene (reference sequence). V dropped 5 bases and J dropped 6 bases, with 16 bases sitting between them. Here the CDR3 reads CASSPALQADGYTF. In DNA, the CDR3 is TGCGCCAGCAGTCCCGCGTTACAGGCTGATGGCTACACCTTC.

CDR3 nucleotide sequence: TGTGCCAGCAGCCAAGTCTATCCGCCGGGAGCTTTCTTT. Protein: CASSQVYPPGAFF. This chain joins TRBV4-2 and TRBJ1-1; no definite D call. Germline V CDR1 and CDR2: LGHNA, YNFKEQ. V was pared by 1 base and J by 10 bases, with 13 bases between. The CDR3 spans 13 residues.

This clone was picked up one time. V gene TRBV3-1 (or the pseudogene TRBV3-2) combines with J gene TRBJ1-6, with 7 positions matching TRBD1. Trimming took 2 bases from V and 7 from J; bases not matched to a gene: 2. In germline, CDR1 is LGHDT, CDR2 YNNKEL (reference sequence). The CDR3 runs to 14 residues. In DNA form, the CDR3 reads TGTGCCAGCAGCCAATCAGGGGGGAATTCACCCCTCCACTTT. It translates to CASSQSGGNSPLHF.

The V gene is TRBV5-5, the J gene TRBJ2-3; TRBD2 aligns across 10 bases. The CDR3 extends over 18 amino acids. J gave up 6 bases and V 0 bases, and 13 bases lay outside the gene matches. Germline CDR1 reads SGHKS; CDR2 reads YYEKEE (reference sequence). Here the CDR3 DNA reads TGTGCCAGCAGCTTGGCGGGGGCTAGCGGGAGTAACGATGATACGCAGTATTTT. Translating gives CASSLAGASGSNDDTQYF.

The chain is built from TRBV4-1 and TRBJ2-3; 14 bases are a match to TRBD2. The CDR3 totals 16 residues. V dropped 1 base and J dropped 8; count of bases not matched to a gene: 5. CDR1 MGHRA and CDR2 YSYEKL come from the germline V gene. CDR3 sequence: CASSQGLAGGPITQYF. DNA for the CDR3: TGCGCCAGCAGCCAAGGACTAGCGGGAGGGCCAATTACGCAGTATTTT.

The chain links TRBV4-1 to TRBJ2-5, with 9 bases lining up with TRBD1. The length of the CDR3 is 16 residues. The ends lost 1 base at V and 3 bases at J; junction bases unmatched: 6. The germline V gene encodes CDR1 MGHRA and CDR2 YSYEKL. CDR3 in DNA: TGCGCCAGCAGCCAAGGTCTTCGACAGGGGGAAGAGACCCAGTACTTC. Translating it yields CASSQGLRQGEETQYF.

V and J are TRBV5-6 and TRBJ2-7; 9 bases are a match to TRBD1. Germline V gives CDR1 SGHDT, CDR2 YYEEEE. This CDR3 region has 14 residues. After removal of 0 bases from V and 3 bases from J, the junction contained 1 base not matched to a gene. In DNA form, the CDR3 reads TGTGCCAGCAGCTTGGGGGACAGGGTCTACGAGCAGTACTTC. This translates into CASSLGDRVYEQYF.

This clone was recorded once. The chain employs TRBV9 and TRBJ2-3; 11 nucleotides align to TRBD2. The CDR3 totals 19 residues. From germline, CDR1 is SGDLS and CDR2 YYNGEE. Trimming took 4 bases from V and 0 from J; bases not matched to a gene: 13. CDR3 sequence (DNA): TGTGCCAGCAGCACGGGGTCTAGCGGGGGGTGGTACAGCACAGATACGCAGTATTTT. Amino acid sequence: CASSTGSSGGWYSTDTQYF. Full variable domain (rest looked up from reference TRBV9 and TRBJ2-3): DSGVTQTPKHLITATGQRVTLRCSPRSGDLSVYWYQQSLDQGLQFLIQYYNGEERAKGNILERFSAQQFPDLHSELNLSSLELGDSALYFCASSTGSSGGWYSTDTQYFGPGTRLTVL.

This chain connects TRBV18 to TRBJ2-7; 8 bases fit TRBD2. Germline loops: CDR1 KGHSH, CDR2 LQKENI. This CDR3 has 14 residues. Trimming cost V 3 bases and J 4 bases; bases outside gene matches: 5. CDR3 bases: TGTGCCAGCTCACCGACGGGGGGGGATTACGAGCAGTACTTC. Protein product: CASSPTGGDYEQYF.

V and J are TRBV10-2 and TRBJ1-1, with D unresolved. This CDR3 has 18 residues. Germline V gene data show CDR1 as WSHSY and CDR2 as SAAADI. Trimming took 1 base from V and 0 from J, leaving 18 bases between them. The CDR3 loop is CASSEYGGGGRVNTEAFF. The CDR3 DNA follows: TGCGCCAGCAGTGAGTATGGTGGTGGTGGTCGGGTGAACACTGAAGCTTTCTTT.